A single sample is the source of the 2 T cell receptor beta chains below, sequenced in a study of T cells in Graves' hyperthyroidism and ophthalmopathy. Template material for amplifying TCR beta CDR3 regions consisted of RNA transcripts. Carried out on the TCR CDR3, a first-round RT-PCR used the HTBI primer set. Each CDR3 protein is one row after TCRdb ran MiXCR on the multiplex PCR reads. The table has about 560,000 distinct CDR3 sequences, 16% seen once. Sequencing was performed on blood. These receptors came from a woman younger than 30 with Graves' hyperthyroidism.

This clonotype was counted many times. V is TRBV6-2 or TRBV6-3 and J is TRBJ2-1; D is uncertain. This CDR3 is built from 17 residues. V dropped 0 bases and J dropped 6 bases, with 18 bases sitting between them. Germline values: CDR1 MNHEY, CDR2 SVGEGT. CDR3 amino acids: CASSYSLSDVWGNEQFF. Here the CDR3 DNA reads TGTGCCAGCAGTTACTCGTTATCGGACGTATGGGGCAATGAGCAGTTCTTC.

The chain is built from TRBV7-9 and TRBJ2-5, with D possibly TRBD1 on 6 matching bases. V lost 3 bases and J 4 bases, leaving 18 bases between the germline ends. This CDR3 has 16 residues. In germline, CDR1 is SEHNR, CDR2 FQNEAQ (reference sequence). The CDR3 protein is CASSFRSGEQGETQYF. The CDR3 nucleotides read TGTGCCAGCAGCTTCCGTTCAGGAGAACAGGGAGAGACCCAGTACTTC.